Listed below are T cell receptor beta chains from one sample, sequenced in a study of T cell responses to AZD1222 COVID-19 vaccine. Assay: immunoSEQ multiplex PCR; the TCRdb copy retains only in-frame clones and omits some. Of roughly 180,000 clones detected, over 80% appear once; the ten largest clones hold approximately 2%. Sequenced here: peripheral blood, sampled on day 0 of AZD1222 vaccination. The receptors were gathered from an adult in good health. The CDR3 runs from the conserved cysteine through the conserved F or W. The D gene is left open where the match is weak. The size entry is marked missing in some rows and otherwise reads once, few, many or a size class.

>TRBV10-3|.|TRBJ2-7|TRBD1
TGTGCCATCAGTGTGGGACAGGGGGCCACCTACGAGCAGTACTTC
CAISVGQGATYEQYF
>TRBV7-8|.|TRBJ1-5|.
TGTGCCAGCAGCTTTCTTCGAGGGGAAGGTCAGCCCCAGCATTTT
CASSFLRGEGQPQHF
>TRBV24-1|once|TRBJ1-2|TRBD1
TGTGCCACCAGTGAAAAGCAGACAGGGAACTATGGCTACACCTTC
CATSEKQTGNYGYTF
>TRBV5-6|once|TRBJ1-6|TRBD1
TGTGCCAGCAGCGCCGGGACAGGGGGCTTAGGCTCCTATAATTCACCCCTCCACTTT
CASSAGTGGLGSYNSPLHF
>TRBV7-3|.|TRBJ2-5|TRBD1
TGTGCCAGCAGCACTTCAGGGGGCCGGGCAGAGACCCAGTACTTC
CASSTSGGRAETQYF
>TRBV5-1|.|TRBJ2-5|TRBD1
TGCGCCAGCAGCCACAGGGGGCTCGGAGAGACCCAGTACTTC
CASSHRGLGETQYF
>TRBV2|.|TRBJ1-2|.
TGTGCCAGCAGTGAGACAGGAACGCATGGCTACACCTTC
CASSETGTHGYTF
>TRBV7-2|.|TRBJ2-5|TRBD2
TGTGCCAGCAGCTTAGGGGTAGCGGGGGGCTCCATGGGGACCCAGTACTTC
CASSLGVAGGSMGTQYF
>TRBV5-1|.|TRBJ1-5|TRBD1
TGCGCCAGCAGCCCCGGGGATGACAGGGTCAATCAGCCCCAGCATTTT
CASSPGDDRVNQPQHF
>TRBV30|.|TRBJ1-1|.
TGTGCCTGGACAGGGAGGATGAACACTGAAGCTTTCTTT
CAWTGRMNTEAFF
>TRBV28|once|TRBJ1-2|TRBD1
TGTGCCAGCAGTTCGGGACAGGCATATGGCTACACCTTC
CASSSGQAYGYTF
>TRBV2|.|TRBJ1-6|TRBD1
TGTGCCAGCAAGGGACAGGGGGGTTCACCCCTCCACTTT
CASKGQGGSPLHF
>TRBV6-2/TRBV6-3|.|TRBJ2-2|.
TGTGCCAGCAGTTACGGCTCAGGGGACACCGGGGAGCTGTTTTTT
CASSYGSGDTGELFF
>TRBV10-2|.|TRBJ1-2|.
TGCGCCAGCAGTGAGAGTACAGGGATCTTGGGGGGCTACACCTTC
CASSESTGILGGYTF
>TRBV2|.|TRBJ1-1|.
TGTGCCAGCACTCCGGACGGGTTAGTCACTGAAGCTTTCTTT
CASTPDGLVTEAFF
>TRBV9|.|TRBJ2-5|TRBD2
TGTGCCAGCAGCCCTCCCCCTGGCGGGAGGGGGGAGACCCAGTACTTC
CASSPPPGGRGETQYF
>TRBV3-1/TRBV3-2|once|TRBJ2-7|.
TGTGCCAGCAGCCAAGTCTCAGGGAGTTACGAGCAGTACTTC
CASSQVSGSYEQYF
>TRBV7-2|few|TRBJ1-2|.
TGTGCCAGCATCCTTGGGGTCTATGGCTACACCTTC
CASILGVYGYTF
>TRBV18|.|TRBJ1-1|.
TGTGCCAGCTCACCATGGACAGCCAACACTGAAGCTTTCTTT
CASSPWTANTEAFF
>TRBV4-3|.|TRBJ1-2|TRBD1
TGCGCCAGCAGTCCGGGACAGGGGCTCCATGGCTACACCTTC
CASSPGQGLHGYTF
>TRBV7-2|.|TRBJ2-7|TRBD2
TGTGCCAGCAGATCATCCGGGACTAGCGTCTACGAGCAGTACTTC
CASRSSGTSVYEQYF
>TRBV7-2|.|TRBJ1-5|TRBD1
TGTGCCAGCAGCTGGAATCAGGGGGCGCAGCCCCAGCATTTT
CASSWNQGAQPQHF
>TRBV7-2|.|TRBJ1-3|TRBD1
TGTGCCAGCAGCTTCGAGATACAGGGGGCGGCTGGAAACACCATATATTTT
CASSFEIQGAAGNTIYF
>TRBV10-3|.|TRBJ2-7|.
TGTGCCATCAGTGAGTCGACAGCCCTCACAGGCGAGCAGTACTTC
CAISESTALTGEQYF
>TRBV6-5|.|TRBJ1-3|.
TGTGCCAGCAAGCCTGGCGCTAACCTCCGAAACACCATATATTTT
CASKPGANLRNTIYF
>TRBV28|.|TRBJ1-1|TRBD1
TGTGCCAGCATAACAGGGGGCGCGTGGGTGAACACTGAAGCTTTCTTT
CASITGGAWVNTEAFF
>TRBV2|.|TRBJ2-7|.
TGTGCCAGCCACCCAACGGGCTCCTACGAGCAGTACTTC
CASHPTGSYEQYF
>TRBV29-1|.|TRBJ2-7|TRBD1
TGCAGTTACCGGGACAGCCCCTACGAGCAGTACTTC
CSYRDSPYEQYF
>TRBV7-8|once|TRBJ1-1|.
TGTGCCAGCAGCTTAGACACAGGGACTGAAGCTTTCTTT
CASSLDTGTEAFF
>TRBV6-2/TRBV6-3|.|TRBJ2-3|TRBD2
TGTGCCAGCAGCGGACTAGCCGTGGATACGCAGTATTTT
CASSGLAVDTQYF
>TRBV2|.|TRBJ1-2|TRBD1
TGTGCCAGCAGTGGGGTACAGGGGCACGGTGGCTACACCTTC
CASSGVQGHGGYTF
>TRBV6-1|once|TRBJ2-7|.
TGTGCCAGCAGTGACTCCTACGAGCAGTACTTC
CASSDSYEQYF
>TRBV27|.|TRBJ1-1|TRBD1
TGTGCCAGCAGTTTAATCAGGGGGCGAAAGTCTGAAGCTTTCTTT
CASSLIRGRKSEAFF
>TRBV28|.|TRBJ1-1|.
TGTGCCAGCAGTTTCGCCAGCAACTTCAACACTGAAGCTTTCTTT
CASSFASNFNTEAFF
>TRBV6-5|.|TRBJ1-2|.
TGTGCCAGCACCCCTGGGGGAACGGACTATGGCTACACCTTC
CASTPGGTDYGYTF
>TRBV28|.|TRBJ1-1|.
TGTGCCAGCAGACTACAGGGAAGCACTGAAGCTTTCTTT
CASRLQGSTEAFF
>TRBV5-4|.|TRBJ2-7|.
TGTGCCAGCAGCCCGGGCACGCGACTAGGGGTAAACGAGCAGTACTTC
CASSPGTRLGVNEQYF
>TRBV28|once|TRBJ1-6|.
TGTGCCAGCAGTTTACGGATTAGTGGGAGTGATTCACCCCTCCACTTT
CASSLRISGSDSPLHF
>TRBV28|.|TRBJ2-7|.
TGTGCCAGCAGTTTATTTGGCCAGACGCTTAGGAACGAGCAGTACTTC
CASSLFGQTLRNEQYF
>TRBV2|.|TRBJ1-5|.
TGTGCCAGCAGTACTAATCAGGCTGAGAGCAATCAGCCCCAGCATTTT
CASSTNQAESNQPQHF
>TRBV30|once|TRBJ1-1|.
TGTGCCTCCTCTCGTGGGCAGACAGACCTGAACACTGAAGCTTTCTTT
CASSRGQTDLNTEAFF
>TRBV12-1|.|TRBJ1-6|.
TGTGCCGCGGACAGGGGGGAATCACCCCTCCACTTT
CAADRGESPLHF
>TRBV11-3|.|TRBJ1-3|.
TGTGCCAGCAGCCCCGGGTTTACCGGAAACACCATATATTTT
CASSPGFTGNTIYF
>TRBV4-1|.|TRBJ1-2|.
TGCGCCAGCAGCTCTCGAGATGGCTACACCTTC
CASSSRDGYTF
>TRBV9|once|TRBJ2-2|.
TGTGCCAGCAGCGTAGGTCCCGGGGAGCTGTTTTTT
CASSVGPGELFF
>TRBV19|few|TRBJ1-4|.
TGTGCCAGTAGTATTATTGGAGAATCAACTAATGAAAAACTGTTTTTT
CASSIIGESTNEKLFF
>TRBV6-2/TRBV6-3|.|TRBJ1-2|.
TGTGCCAGCAGTTGGATGGACGGGACTGGGGACTATGGCTACACCTTC
CASSWMDGTGDYGYTF
>TRBV25-1|.|TRBJ2-7|TRBD1
TGTGCCAGCAGTCCACCGGGACAGTTTTACGAGCAGTACTTC
CASSPPGQFYEQYF
>TRBV7-9|.|TRBJ1-1|TRBD1
TGTGCCAGCAGCCGTCGGTGGGCAGGGGGCGATCCTGAAGCTTTCTTT
CASSRRWAGGDPEAFF
>TRBV9|.|TRBJ1-5|.
TGTGCCAGCAGCGTAGGAGGACAGCTCAATCAGCCCCAGCATTTT
CASSVGGQLNQPQHF
>TRBV6-5|.|TRBJ2-3|TRBD2
TGTGCCAGCAGTTACGGGGGGGTTCCTAGCACAGATACGCAGTATTTT
CASSYGGVPSTDTQYF
>TRBV28|.|TRBJ1-1|.
TGTGCCAGTGGGGGGTTTACTGAAGCTTTCTTT
CASGGFTEAFF
>TRBV7-6|few|TRBJ1-4|.
TGTGCCAGCAGCTTACGGGGTCCTAATGAAAAACTGTTTTTT
CASSLRGPNEKLFF
>TRBV10-1|.|TRBJ1-1|TRBD1
TGCGCCAGCAGTATGACAGGGGGTACTGAAGCTTTCTTT
CASSMTGGTEAFF
>TRBV5-4|.|TRBJ1-2|TRBD1
TGTGCCAGCAGCTTGGGACAAGGGGGCGCGGATGGCTACACCTTC
CASSLGQGGADGYTF
>TRBV5-4|.|TRBJ1-2|.
TGTGCCAGCAGCTTGGTCCGACGGGCTCCTGATGGCTACACCTTC
CASSLVRRAPDGYTF